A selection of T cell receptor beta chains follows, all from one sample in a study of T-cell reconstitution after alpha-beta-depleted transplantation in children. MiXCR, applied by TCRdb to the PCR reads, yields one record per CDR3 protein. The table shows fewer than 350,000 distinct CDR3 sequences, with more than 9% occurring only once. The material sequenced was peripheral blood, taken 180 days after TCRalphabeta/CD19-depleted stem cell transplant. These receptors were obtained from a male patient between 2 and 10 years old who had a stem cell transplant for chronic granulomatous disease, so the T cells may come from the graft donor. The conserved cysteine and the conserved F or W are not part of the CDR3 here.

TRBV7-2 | ASSPSGRTVLEQY
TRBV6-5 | ASSYHWDYQETQY
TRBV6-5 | ASRAGNGYT
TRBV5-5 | ASSSRPSVTVDEQF
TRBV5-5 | ASSLGAGANEQF
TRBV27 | ASSFLTGPLL
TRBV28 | ASSLELAGRNEQF
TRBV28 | ASSLSGLMLGYT
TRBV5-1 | ASSLPIAGGYNEQF
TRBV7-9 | ASSTISGELF
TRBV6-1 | ASKVLGTGTPEQY
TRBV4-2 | ASRPQALAEEETQY
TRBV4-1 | ASSQVSGQTYNEQF
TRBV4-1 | ASSRDSATNEKLF
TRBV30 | AWSVLPQVIQY
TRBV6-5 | ASSYRDGKNIQY